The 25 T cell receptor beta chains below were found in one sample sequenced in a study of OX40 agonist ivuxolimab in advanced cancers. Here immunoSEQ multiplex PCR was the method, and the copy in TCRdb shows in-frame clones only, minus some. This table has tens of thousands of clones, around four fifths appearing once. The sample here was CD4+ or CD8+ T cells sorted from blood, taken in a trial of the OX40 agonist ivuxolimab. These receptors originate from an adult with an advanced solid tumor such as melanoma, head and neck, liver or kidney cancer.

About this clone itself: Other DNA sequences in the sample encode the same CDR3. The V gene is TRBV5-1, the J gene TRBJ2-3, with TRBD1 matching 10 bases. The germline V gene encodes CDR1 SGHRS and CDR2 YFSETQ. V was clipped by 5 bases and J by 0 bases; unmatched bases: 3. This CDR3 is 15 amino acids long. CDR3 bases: TGCGCCAGCAGTCCGGGACAGGGGAGCACAGATACGCAGTATTTT. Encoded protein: CASSPGQGSTDTQYF.

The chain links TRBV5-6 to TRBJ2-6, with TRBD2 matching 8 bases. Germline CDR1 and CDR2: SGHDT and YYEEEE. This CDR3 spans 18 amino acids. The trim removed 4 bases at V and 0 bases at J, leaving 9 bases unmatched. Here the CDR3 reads CASSPPLAGNSGANVLTF. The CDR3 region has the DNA TGTGCCAGCAGCCCACCGTTAGCGGGGAACTCTGGGGCCAACGTCCTGACTTTC.

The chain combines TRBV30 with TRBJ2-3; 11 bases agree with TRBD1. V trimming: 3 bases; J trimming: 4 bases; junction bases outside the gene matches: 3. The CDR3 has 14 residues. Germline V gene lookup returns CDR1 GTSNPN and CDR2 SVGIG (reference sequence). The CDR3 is CAWSPGQGADTQYF. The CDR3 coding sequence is TGTGCCTGGAGCCCGGGACAGGGGGCAGATACGCAGTATTTT. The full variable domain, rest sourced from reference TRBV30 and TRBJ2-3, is SQTIHQWPATLVQPVGSPLSLECTVEGTSNPNLYWYRQAAGRGLQLLFYSVGIGQISSEVPQNLSASRPQDRQFILSSKKLLLSDSGFYLCAWSPGQGADTQYFGPGTRLTVL.

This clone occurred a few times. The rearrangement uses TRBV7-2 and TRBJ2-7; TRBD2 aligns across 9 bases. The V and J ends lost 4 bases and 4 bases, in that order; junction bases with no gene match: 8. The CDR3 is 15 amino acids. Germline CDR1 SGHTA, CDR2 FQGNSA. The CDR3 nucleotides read TGTGCCAGCAGCTACTCGTCTAGCGGGGTATACGAGCAGTACTTC. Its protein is CASSYSSSGVYEQYF.

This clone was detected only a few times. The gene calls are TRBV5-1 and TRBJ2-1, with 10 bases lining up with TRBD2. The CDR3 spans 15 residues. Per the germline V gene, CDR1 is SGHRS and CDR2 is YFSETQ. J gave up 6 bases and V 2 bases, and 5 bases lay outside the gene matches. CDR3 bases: TGCGCCAGCAGCTTATCTAGCGGGAGTGTCAATGAGCAGTTCTTC. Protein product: CASSLSSGSVNEQFF.

The CDR3 protein is CASSLTVNTEAFF. CDR3 DNA: TGTGCCAGCAGTTTAACAGTTAACACTGAAGCTTTCTTT. The chain carries TRBV28 and TRBJ1-1; D is ambiguous. The CDR3 has 13 amino acids. The germline V gene encodes CDR1 MDHEN and CDR2 SYDVKM. Deletions cut 2 bases from V and 2 bases from J, with 6 bases between.

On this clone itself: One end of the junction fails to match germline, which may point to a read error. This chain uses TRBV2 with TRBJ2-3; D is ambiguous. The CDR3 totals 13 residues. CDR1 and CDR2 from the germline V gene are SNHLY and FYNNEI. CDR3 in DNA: TGTTCCAGCACCTACCTTAGCACAGATACGCAGTATTTT. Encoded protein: CSSTYLSTDTQYF.

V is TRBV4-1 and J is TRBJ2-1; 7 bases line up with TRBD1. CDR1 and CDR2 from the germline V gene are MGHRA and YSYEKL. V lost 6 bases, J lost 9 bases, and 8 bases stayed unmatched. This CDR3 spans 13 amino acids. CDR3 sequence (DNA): TGCGCCAGCAGAACTCCGGGACAGACTGAGCAGTTCTTC. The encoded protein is CASRTPGQTEQFF.

The CDR3, as DNA: TGTGCCAGCAGGCTGAATAATTCACCCCTCCACTTT. Its translation: CASRLNNSPLHF. The chain joins TRBV28 to TRBJ1-6; no clear D. Trimming removed 6 bases at V and 5 bases at J, with 5 bases between. The length of the CDR3 is 12 residues. CDR1 is MDHEN, CDR2 SYDVKM, per germline.

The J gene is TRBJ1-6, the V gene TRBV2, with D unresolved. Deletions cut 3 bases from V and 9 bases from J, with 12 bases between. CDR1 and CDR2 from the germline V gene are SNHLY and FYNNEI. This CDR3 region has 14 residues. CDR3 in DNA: TGTGCCAGCAGTGAGCTGGGGATATTTTCACCCCTCCACTTT. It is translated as CASSELGIFSPLHF.

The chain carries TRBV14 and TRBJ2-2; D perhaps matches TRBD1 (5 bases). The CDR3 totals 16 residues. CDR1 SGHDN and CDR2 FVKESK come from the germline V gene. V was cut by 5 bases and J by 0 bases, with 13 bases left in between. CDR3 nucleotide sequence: TGTGCCAGCAGCGTGTGGGGCGGATCGAACACCGGGGAGCTGTTTTTT. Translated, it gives CASSVWGGSNTGELFF.

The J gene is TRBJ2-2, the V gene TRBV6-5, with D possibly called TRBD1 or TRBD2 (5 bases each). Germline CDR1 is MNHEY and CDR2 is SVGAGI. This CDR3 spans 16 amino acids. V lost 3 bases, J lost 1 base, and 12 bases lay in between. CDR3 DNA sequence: TGTGCCAGCAGTTATTCGGGACCCAGGAACACCGGGGAGCTGTTTTTT. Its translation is CASSYSGPRNTGELFF.

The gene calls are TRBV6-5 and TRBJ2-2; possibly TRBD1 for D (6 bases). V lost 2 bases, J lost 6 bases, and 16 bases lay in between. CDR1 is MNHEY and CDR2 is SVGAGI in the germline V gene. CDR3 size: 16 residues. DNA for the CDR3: TGTGCCAGCAGTTACATGACAGGACACCGGGCCGGGGAGCTGTTTTTT. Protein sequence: CASSYMTGHRAGELFF.

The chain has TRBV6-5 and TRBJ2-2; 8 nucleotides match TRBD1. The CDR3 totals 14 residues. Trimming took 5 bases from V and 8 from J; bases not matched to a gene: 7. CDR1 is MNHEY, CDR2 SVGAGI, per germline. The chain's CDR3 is CASSARGRRGELFF. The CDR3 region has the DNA TGTGCCAGCAGTGCCAGGGGGCGTAGGGGGGAGCTGTTTTTT.

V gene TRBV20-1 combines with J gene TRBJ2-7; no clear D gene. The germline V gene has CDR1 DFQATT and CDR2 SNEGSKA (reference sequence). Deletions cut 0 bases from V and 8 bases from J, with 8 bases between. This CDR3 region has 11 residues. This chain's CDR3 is CSARDPLQQYF. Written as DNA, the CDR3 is TGCAGTGCTAGAGATCCCCTTCAGCAGTACTTC.

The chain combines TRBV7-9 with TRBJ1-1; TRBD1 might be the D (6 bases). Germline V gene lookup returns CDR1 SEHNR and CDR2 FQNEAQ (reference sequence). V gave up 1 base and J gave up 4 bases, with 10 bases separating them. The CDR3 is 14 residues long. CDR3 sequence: CASSLDGTTTEAFF. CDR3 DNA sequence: TGTGCCAGCAGCTTAGATGGGACAACCACTGAAGCTTTCTTT. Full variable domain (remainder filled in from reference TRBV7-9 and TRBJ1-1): DTGVSQNPRHKITKRGQNVTFRCDPISEHNRLYWYRQTLGQGPEFLTYFQNEAQLEKSRLLSDRFSAERPKGSFSTLEIQRTEQGDSAMYLCASSLDGTTTEAFFGQGTRLTVV.

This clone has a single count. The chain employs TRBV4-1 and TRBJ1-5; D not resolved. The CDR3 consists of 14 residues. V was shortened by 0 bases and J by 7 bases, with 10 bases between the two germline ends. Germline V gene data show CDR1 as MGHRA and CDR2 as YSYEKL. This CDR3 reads CASSQEWGFQPQHF. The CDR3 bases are TGCGCCAGCAGCCAAGAGTGGGGTTTCCAGCCCCAGCATTTT.

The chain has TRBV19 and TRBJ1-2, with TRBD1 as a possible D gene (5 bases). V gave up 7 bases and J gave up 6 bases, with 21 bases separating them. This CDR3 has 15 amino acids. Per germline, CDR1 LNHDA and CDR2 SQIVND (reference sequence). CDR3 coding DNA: TGTGCCAGTACCGAAGTATCCCGGGGCAGGGATGGCTACACCTTC. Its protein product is CASTEVSRGRDGYTF.

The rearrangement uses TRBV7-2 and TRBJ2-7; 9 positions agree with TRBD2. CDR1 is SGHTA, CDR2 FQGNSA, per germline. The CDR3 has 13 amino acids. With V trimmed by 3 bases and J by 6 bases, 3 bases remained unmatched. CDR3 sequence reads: CASSFLAGPEQYF. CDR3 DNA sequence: TGTGCCAGCAGCTTCCTAGCGGGACCCGAGCAGTACTTC.

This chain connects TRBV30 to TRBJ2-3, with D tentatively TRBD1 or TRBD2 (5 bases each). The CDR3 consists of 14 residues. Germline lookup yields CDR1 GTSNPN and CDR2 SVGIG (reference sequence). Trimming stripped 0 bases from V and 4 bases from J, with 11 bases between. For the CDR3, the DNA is TGTGCCTGGAGTGTGGCCGGGACGCCAGATACGCAGTATTTT. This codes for CAWSVAGTPDTQYF.

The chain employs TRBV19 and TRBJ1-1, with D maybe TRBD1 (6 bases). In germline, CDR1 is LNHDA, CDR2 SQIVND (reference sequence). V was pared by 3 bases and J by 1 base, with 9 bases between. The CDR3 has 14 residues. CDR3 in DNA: TGTGCCAGTAGTATGGACAGCCAGAACACTGAAGCTTTCTTT. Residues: CASSMDSQNTEAFF. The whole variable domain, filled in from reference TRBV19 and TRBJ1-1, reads DGGITQSPKYLFRKEGQNVTLSCEQNLNHDAMYWYRQDPGQGLRLIYYSQIVNDFQKGDIAEGYSVSREKKESFPLTVTSAQKNPTAFYLCASSMDSQNTEAFFGQGTRLTVV.

The CDR3 DNA reads TGTGCCAGCAGCTCTTCCGGGACAGACTCCTACGAGCAGTACTTC. The encoded protein is CASSSSGTDSYEQYF. V is TRBV5-4 and J is TRBJ2-7; 7 bases align to TRBD1. The length of the CDR3 is 15 residues. The germline gives CDR1 SGHNT, CDR2 YYREEE (reference sequence). Losses at the gene ends were 3 bases for V and 0 bases for J; bases not matched to a gene: 6.

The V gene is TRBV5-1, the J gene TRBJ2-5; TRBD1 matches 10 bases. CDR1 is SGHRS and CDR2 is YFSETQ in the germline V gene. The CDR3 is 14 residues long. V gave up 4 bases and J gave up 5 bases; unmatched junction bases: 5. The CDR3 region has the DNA TGCGCCAGCAGCAAGACAGGGGGCGGGGAGACCCAGTACTTC. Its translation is CASSKTGGGETQYF.

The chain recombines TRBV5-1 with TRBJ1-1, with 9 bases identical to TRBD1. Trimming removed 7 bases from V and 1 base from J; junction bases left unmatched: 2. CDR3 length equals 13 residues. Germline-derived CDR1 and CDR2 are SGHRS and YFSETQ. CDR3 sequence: CASSQGANTEAFF. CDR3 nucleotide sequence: TGCGCCAGCTCACAGGGGGCGAACACTGAAGCTTTCTTT.

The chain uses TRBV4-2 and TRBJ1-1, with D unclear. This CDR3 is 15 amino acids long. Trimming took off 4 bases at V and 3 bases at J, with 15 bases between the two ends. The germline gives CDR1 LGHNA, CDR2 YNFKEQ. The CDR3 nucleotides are TGTGCCAGCAGCCCTGGGGTGCTGGAGGACACTGAAGCTTTCTTT. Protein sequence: CASSPGVLEDTEAFF.